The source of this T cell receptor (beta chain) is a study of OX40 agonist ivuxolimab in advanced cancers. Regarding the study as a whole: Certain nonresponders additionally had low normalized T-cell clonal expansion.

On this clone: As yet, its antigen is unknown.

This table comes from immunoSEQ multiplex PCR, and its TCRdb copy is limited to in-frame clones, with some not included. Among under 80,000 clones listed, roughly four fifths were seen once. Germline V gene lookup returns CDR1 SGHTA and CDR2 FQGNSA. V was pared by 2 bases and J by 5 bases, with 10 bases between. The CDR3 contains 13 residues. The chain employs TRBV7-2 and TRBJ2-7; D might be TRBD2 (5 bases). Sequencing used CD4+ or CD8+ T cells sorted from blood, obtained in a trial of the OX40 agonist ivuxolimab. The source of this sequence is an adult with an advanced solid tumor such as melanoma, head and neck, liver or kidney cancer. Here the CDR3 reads CASSLNRENEQYF. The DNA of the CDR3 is TGTGCCAGCAGCTTAAACCGGGAAAACGAGCAGTACTTC.